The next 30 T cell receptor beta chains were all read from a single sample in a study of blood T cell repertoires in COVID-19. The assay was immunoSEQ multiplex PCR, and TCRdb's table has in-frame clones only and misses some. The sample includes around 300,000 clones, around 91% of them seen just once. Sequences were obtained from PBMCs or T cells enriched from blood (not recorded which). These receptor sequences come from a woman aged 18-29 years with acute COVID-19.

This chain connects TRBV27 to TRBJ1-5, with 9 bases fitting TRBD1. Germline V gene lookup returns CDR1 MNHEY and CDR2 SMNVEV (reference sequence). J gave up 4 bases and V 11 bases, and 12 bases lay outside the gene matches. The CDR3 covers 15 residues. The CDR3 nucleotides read TGTGCCTCCCAACTGGGACAGGGTGTAAATCAGCCCCAGCATTTT. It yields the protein CASQLGQGVNQPQHF.

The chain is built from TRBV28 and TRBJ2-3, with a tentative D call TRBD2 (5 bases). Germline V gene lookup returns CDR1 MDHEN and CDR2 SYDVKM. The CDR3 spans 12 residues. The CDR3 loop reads CAARAATDTQYF. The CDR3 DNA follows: TGTGCGGCGCGGGCCGCCACAGATACGCAGTATTTT. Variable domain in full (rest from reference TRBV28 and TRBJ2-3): DVKVTQSSRYLVKRTGEKVFLECVQDMDHENMFWYRQDPGLGLRLIYFSYDVKMKEKGDIPEGYSVSREKKERFSLILESASTNQTSMYLCAARAATDTQYFGPGTRLTVL.

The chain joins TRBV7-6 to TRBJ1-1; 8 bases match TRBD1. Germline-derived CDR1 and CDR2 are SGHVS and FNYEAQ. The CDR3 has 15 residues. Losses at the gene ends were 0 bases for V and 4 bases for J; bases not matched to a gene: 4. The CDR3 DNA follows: TGTGCCAGCAGCTTAGCGGACAGGGTGGGCACTGAAGCTTTCTTT. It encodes CASSLADRVGTEAFF.

CDR3: CASSWTGLGYPNTEAFF. The CDR3 region has the DNA TGCGCCAGCAGCTGGACAGGCCTCGGCTACCCCAACACTGAAGCTTTCTTT. The genes are TRBV5-1 and TRBJ1-1; TRBD1 agrees at 7 bases. V shed 3 bases, J shed 2 bases, and the junction held 13 bases outside the gene matches. The CDR3 totals 17 residues. Germline V gives CDR1 SGHRS, CDR2 YFSETQ.

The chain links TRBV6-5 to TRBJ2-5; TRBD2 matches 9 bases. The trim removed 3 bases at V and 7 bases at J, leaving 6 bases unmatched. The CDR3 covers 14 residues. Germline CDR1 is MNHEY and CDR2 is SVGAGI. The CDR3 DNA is TGTGCCAGCAGTTATTTAGCGGGAGTGGGGACCCAGTACTTC. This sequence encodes CASSYLAGVGTQYF.

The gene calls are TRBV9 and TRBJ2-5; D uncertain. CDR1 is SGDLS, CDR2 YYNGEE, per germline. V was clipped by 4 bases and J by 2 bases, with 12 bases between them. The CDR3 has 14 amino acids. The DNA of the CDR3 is TGTGCCAGCAGCCCGACGACTCTACAAGAGACCCAGTACTTC. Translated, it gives CASSPTTLQETQYF.

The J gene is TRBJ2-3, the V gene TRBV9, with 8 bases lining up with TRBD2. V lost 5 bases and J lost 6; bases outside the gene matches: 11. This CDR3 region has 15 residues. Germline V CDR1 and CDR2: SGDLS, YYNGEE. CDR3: CASSPQVGGADTQYF. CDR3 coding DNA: TGTGCCAGCAGTCCCCAAGTCGGGGGGGCGGATACGCAGTATTTT.

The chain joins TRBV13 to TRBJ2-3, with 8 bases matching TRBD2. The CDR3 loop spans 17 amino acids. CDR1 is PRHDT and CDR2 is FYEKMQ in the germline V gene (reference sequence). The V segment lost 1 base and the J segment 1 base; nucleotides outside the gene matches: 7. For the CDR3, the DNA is TGTGCCAGCAGCTTAGAAGGCGCGGGAGGTGGCACAGATACGCAGTATTTT. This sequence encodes CASSLEGAGGGTDTQYF.

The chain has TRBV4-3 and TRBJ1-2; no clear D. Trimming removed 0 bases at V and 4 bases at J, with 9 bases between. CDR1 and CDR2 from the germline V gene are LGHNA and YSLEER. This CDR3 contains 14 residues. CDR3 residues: CASSQDLGGYGYTF. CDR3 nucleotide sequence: TGCGCCAGCAGCCAAGATCTCGGTGGCTATGGCTACACCTTC.

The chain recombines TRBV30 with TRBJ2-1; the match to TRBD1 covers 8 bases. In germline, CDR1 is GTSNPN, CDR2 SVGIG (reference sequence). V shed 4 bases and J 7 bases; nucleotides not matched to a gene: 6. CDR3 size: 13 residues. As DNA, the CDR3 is TGTGCCTGGAATTCTCAGGGGGCTAATGAGCAGTTCTTC. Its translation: CAWNSQGANEQFF.

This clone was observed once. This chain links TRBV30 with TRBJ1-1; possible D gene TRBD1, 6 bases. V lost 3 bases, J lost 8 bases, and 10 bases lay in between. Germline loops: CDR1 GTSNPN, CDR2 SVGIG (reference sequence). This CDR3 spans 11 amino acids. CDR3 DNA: TGTGCCTGGAGCCACGGGACAGAAGCTTTCTTT. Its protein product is CAWSHGTEAFF.

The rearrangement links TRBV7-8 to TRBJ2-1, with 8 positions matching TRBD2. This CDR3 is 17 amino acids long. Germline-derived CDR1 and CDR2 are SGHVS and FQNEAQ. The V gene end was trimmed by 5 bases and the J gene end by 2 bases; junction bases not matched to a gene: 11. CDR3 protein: CASSRGGSVQPYNEQFF. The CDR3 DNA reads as TGTGCCAGCAGCCGGGGGGGTTCGGTCCAGCCCTACAATGAGCAGTTCTTC.

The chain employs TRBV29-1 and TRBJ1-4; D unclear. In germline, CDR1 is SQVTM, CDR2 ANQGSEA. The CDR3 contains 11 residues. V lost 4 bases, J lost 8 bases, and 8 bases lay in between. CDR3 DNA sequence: TGCAGCGTTGGGGCGGGGGAAAAACTGTTTTTT. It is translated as CSVGAGEKLFF. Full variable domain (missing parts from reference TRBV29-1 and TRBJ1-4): SAVISQKPSRDICQRGTSLTIQCQVDSQVTMMFWYRQQPGQSLTLIATANQGSEATYESGFVIDKFPISRPNLTFSTLTVSNMSPEDSSIYLCSVGAGEKLFFGSGTQLSVL.

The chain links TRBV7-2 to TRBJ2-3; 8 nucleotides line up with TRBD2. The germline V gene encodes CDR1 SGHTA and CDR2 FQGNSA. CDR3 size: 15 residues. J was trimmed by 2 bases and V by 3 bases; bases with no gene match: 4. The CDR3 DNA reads TGTGCCAGCAGCTTGACTAGCGCCTCCACAGATACGCAGTATTTT. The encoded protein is CASSLTSASTDTQYF.

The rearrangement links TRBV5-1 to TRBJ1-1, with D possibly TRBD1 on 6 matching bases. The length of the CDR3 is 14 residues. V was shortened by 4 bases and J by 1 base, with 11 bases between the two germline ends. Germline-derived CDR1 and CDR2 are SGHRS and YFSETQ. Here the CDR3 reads CASSRGGGNTEAFF. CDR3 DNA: TGCGCCAGCAGCCGGGGAGGGGGGAACACTGAAGCTTTCTTT.

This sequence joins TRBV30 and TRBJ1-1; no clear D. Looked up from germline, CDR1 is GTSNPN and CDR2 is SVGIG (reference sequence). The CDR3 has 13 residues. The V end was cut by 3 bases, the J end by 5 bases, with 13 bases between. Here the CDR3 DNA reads TGTGCCTGGAGCCGGACGGGAGGGACTGAAGCTTTCTTT. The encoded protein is CAWSRTGGTEAFF.

This chain's CDR3 is CASSITGTGEKAFF. The CDR3 DNA sequence: TGTGCCAGCAGTATAACCGGGACAGGGGAGAAGGCTTTCTTT. The rearrangement uses TRBV6-2 or TRBV6-3 and TRBJ1-1; 10 nucleotides match TRBD1. This CDR3 contains 14 residues. V dropped 5 bases and J dropped 11; count of bases not matched to a gene: 11. Germline V gene sequence: CDR1 MNHEY, CDR2 SVGEGT.

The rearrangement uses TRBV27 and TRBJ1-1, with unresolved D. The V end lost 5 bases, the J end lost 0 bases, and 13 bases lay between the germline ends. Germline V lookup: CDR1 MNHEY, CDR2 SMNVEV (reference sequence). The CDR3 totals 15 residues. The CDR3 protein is CASSPTRGLNTEAFF. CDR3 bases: TGTGCCAGCAGTCCTACGAGAGGGTTGAACACTGAAGCTTTCTTT.

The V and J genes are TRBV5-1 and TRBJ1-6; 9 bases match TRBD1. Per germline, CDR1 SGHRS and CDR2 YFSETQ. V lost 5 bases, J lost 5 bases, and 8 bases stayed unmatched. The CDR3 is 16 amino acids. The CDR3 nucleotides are TGCGCCAGCAGTAGAGACAGGGGGAGAGATAATTCACCCCTCCACTTT. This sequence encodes CASSRDRGRDNSPLHF.

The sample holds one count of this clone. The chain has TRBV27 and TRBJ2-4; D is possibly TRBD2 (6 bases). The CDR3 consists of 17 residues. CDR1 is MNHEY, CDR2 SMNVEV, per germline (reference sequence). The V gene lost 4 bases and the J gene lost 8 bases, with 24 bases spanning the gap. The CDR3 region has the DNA TGTGCCAGCAGTTCAAACCCACTAGCTGCCTCCGGGGACATTCAGTACTTC. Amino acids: CASSSNPLAASGDIQYF.

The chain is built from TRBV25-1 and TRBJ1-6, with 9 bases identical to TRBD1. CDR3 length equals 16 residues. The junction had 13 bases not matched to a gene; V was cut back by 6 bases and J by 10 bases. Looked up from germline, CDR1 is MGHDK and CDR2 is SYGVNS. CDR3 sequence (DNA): TGTGCCAGCAGAAAGACCGGGACAGGGACGTCCTCACCCCTCCACTTT. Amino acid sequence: CASRKTGTGTSSPLHF. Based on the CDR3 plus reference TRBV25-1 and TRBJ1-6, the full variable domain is EADIYQTPRYLVIGTGKKITLECSQTMGHDKMYWYQQDPGMELHLIHYSYGVNSTEKGDLSSESTVSRIRTEHFPLTLESARPSHTSQYLCASRKTGTGTSSPLHFGNGTRLTVT.

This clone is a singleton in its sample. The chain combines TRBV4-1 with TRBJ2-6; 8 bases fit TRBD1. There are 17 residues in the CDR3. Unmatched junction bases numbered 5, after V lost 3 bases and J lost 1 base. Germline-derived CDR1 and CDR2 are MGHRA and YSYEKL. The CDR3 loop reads CASSQGQVESGANVLTF. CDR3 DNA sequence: TGCGCCAGCAGCCAGGGACAGGTGGAATCTGGGGCCAACGTCCTGACTTTC.

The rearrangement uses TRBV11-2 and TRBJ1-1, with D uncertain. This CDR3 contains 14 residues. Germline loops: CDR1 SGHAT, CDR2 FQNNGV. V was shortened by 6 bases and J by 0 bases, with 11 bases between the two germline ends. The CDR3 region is CASRRTGLNTEAFF. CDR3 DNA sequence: TGTGCCAGCAGACGAACGGGGTTGAACACTGAAGCTTTCTTT.

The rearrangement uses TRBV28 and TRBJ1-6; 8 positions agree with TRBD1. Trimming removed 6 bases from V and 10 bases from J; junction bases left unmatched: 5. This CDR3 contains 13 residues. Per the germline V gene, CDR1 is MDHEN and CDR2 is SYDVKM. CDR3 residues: CASRPGGRSPLHF. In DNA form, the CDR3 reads TGTGCCAGCAGGCCAGGGGGCAGGTCACCCCTCCACTTT.

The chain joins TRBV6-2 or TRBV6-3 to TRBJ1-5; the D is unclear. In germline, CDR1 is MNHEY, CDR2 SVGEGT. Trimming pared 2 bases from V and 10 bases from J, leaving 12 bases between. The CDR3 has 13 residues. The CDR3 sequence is CASSYLGILPQHF. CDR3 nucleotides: TGTGCCAGCAGTTACCTAGGCATCCTTCCCCAGCATTTT.

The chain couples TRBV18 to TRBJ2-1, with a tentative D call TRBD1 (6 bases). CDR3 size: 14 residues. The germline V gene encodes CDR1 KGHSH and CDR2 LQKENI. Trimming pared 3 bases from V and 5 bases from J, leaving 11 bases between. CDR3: CASSPTGTNNEQFF. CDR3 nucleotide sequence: TGTGCCAGCTCACCGACCGGGACAAACAATGAGCAGTTCTTC.

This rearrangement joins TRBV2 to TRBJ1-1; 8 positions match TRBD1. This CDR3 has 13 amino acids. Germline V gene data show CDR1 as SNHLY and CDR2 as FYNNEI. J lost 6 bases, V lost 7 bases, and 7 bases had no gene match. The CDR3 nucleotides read TGTGCCAGCAACTACAGGGGGACCGCTGAAGCTTTCTTT. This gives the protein CASNYRGTAEAFF.

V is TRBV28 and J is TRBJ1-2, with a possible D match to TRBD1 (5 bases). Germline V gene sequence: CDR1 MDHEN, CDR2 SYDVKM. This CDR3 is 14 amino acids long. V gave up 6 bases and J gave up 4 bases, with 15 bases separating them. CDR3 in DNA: TGTGCCAGCAGCAATATAGGGGAGGGCTATGGCTACACCTTC. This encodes CASSNIGEGYGYTF.

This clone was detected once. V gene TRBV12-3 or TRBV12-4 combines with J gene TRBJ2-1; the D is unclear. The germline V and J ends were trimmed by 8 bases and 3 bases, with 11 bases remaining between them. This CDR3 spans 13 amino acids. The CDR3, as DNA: TGTGCCAGCCTAAAAAACAGCTACAATGAGCAGTTCTTC. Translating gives CASLKNSYNEQFF.

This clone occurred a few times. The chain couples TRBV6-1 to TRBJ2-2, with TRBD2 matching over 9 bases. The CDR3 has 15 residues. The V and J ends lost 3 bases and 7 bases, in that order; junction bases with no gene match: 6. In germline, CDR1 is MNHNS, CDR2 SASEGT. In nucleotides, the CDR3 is TGTGCCAGCAGTGAGGTAGCGGGAGCTCACGGGGAGCTGTTTTTT. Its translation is CASSEVAGAHGELFF.